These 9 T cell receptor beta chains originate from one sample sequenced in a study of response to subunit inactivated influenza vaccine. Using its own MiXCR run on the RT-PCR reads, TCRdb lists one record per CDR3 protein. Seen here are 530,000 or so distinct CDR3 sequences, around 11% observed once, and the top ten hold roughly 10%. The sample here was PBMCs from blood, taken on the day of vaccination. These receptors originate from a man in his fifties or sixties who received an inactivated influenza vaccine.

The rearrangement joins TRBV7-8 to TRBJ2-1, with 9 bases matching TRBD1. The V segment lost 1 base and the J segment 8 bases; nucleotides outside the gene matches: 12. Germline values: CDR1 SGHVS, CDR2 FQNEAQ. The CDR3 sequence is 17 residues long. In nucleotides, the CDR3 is TGTGCCAGCAGCTTAGGCTGGGGACAGGGAACGTCCGATGAGCAGTTCTTC. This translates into CASSLGWGQGTSDEQFF.

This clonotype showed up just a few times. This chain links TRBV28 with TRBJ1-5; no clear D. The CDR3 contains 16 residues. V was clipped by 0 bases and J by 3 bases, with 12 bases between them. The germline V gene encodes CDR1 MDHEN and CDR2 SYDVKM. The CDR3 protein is CASSLWEGGVNQPQHF. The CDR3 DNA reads TGTGCCAGCAGTTTATGGGAGGGTGGGGTCAATCAGCCCCAGCATTTT.

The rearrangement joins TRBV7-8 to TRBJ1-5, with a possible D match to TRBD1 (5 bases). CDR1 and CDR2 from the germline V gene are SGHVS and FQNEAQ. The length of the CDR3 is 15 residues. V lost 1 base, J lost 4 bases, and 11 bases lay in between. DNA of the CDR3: TGTGCCAGCAGCTTAGAGAGACAGCCGAATCAGCCCCAGCATTTT. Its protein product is CASSLERQPNQPQHF. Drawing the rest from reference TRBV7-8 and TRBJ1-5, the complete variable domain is GAGVSQSPRYKVAKRGQDVALRCDPISGHVSLFWYQQALGQGPEFLTYFQNEAQLDKSGLPSDRFFAERPEGSVSTLKIQRTQQEDSAVYLCASSLERQPNQPQHFGDGTRLSIL.

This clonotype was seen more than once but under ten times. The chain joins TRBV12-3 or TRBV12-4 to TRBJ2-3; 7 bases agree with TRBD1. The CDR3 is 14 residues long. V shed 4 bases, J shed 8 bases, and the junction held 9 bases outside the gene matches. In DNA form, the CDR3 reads TGTGCCAGCAGTTATCCGGGGACAGAACGTACGCAGTATTTT. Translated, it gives CASSYPGTERTQYF.

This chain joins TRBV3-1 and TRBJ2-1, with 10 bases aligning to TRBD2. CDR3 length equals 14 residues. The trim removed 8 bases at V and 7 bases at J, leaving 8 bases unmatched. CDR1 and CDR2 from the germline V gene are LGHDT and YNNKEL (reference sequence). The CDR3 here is CASLKSGGANEQFF. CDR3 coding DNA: TGTGCCAGCTTAAAAAGCGGGGGGGCAAATGAGCAGTTCTTC.

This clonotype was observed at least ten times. CDR3 region: CSVDQGRDEQYF. The CDR3 DNA reads TGCAGCGTTGATCAGGGCCGGGATGAGCAGTACTTC. The V gene is TRBV29-1, the J gene TRBJ2-7; D could derive from TRBD1 or TRBD2 (5 bases each). The CDR3 length is 12 residues. The V and J ends lost 3 bases and 7 bases respectively, with 13 bases between them. CDR1 is SQVTM and CDR2 is ANQGSEA in the germline V gene.

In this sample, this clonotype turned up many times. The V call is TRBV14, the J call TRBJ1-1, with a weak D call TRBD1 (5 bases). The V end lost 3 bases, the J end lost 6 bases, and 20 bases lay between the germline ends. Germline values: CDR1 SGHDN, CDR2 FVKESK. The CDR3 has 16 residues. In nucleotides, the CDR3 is TGTGCCAGCAGCCAGATGGGGGGTGTGCTGGACGCTGAAGCTTTCTTT. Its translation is CASSQMGGVLDAEAFF.

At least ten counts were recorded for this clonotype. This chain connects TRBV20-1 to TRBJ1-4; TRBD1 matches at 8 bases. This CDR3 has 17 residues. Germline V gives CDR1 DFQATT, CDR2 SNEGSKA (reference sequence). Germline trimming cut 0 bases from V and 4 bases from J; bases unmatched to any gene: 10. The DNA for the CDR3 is TGCAGTGCTAGAGATCTCGGCAGGGGGCTTGATAATGAAAAACTGTTTTTT. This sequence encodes CSARDLGRGLDNEKLFF.

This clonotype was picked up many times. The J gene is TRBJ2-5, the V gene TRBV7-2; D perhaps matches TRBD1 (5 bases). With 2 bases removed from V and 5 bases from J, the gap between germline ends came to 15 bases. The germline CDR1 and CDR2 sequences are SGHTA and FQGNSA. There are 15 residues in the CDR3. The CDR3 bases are TGTGCCAGCAGCTTAAGCCAGGGCCTTACGGAGACCCAGTACTTC. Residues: CASSLSQGLTETQYF.